The 31 T cell receptor beta chains below all came from one sample that was sequenced in a study of regulatory T cells in long-lasting Graves disease. HTBI primers from iRepertoire and Arm-PCR of CDR3 regions yielded the TCR beta libraries. A single record per CDR3 protein comes from TCRdb applying MiXCR to the multiplex PCR reads. The sample has under 500,000 distinct CDR3 sequences, about a fifth seen once; the top ten hold around 21%. As for time point: persistent/refractory GD, antithyroid drugs over 5 years with positive TRAb. Generation of the TCR library employed RNA extracted from PBMCs. This sample comprised peripheral blood mononuclear cells (PBMCs), obtained when the disease was refractory, from a patient treated with antithyroid drugs. The receptors derive from a female donor with Graves disease.

The V and J genes are TRBV12-3 or TRBV12-4 and TRBJ2-2, with unresolved D. Deletions cut 6 bases from V and 5 bases from J, with 7 bases between. The CDR3 has 12 amino acids. For the CDR3, the DNA is TGTGCCAGCAGCGACCCAACCGGGGAGCTGTTTTTT. Translated: CASSDPTGELFF.

The CDR3: CASSAGQGLYEQYF. As DNA, the CDR3 is TGTGCCAGCAGCGCGGGACAGGGACTCTACGAGCAGTACTTC. The rearrangement joins TRBV9 to TRBJ2-7; 9 nucleotides agree with TRBD1. This CDR3 has 14 residues. V gave up 3 bases and J gave up 3 bases; unmatched junction bases: 4. Per the germline V gene, CDR1 is SGDLS and CDR2 is YYNGEE.

This clonotype has more than one count but fewer than ten. V usage is TRBV3-1 and J usage is TRBJ2-5; D is possibly TRBD2 (7 bases). CDR3 length: 17 residues. V was pared by 3 bases and J by 5 bases, with 22 bases between. CDR1 is LGHDT, CDR2 YNNKEL, per germline (reference sequence). This CDR3 reads CASSQRRGGQLRETQYF. The DNA of the CDR3 is TGTGCCAGCAGCCAGCGCAGGGGAGGGCAATTGAGGGAGACCCAGTACTTC.

In this sample, this clonotype turned up many times. V usage is TRBV24-1 and J usage is TRBJ1-5; possibly TRBD1 for D (5 bases). Germline CDR1 is KGHDR and CDR2 is SFDVKD. The CDR3 has 13 amino acids. With 10 bases removed from V and 1 base from J, the gap between germline ends came to 10 bases. DNA of the CDR3: TGTGCCACGCAGGGAGGGAGCAATCAGCCCCAGCATTTT. Translating it yields CATQGGSNQPQHF.

The CDR3 sequence: CASSLVAERDNEQFF. CDR3 nucleotide sequence: TGTGCCAGCAGCTTAGTCGCCGAACGGGACAATGAGCAGTTCTTC. The rearrangement joins TRBV7-2 to TRBJ2-1; no reliable D call. V lost 1 base and J lost 5, with 12 bases in between. This CDR3 is 15 amino acids long. The germline V gene has CDR1 SGHTA and CDR2 FQGNSA.

This clonotype was counted many times. This chain connects TRBV18 to TRBJ1-2; D unclear. This CDR3 is 14 amino acids long. V was clipped by 3 bases and J by 2 bases, with 10 bases between them. Germline V CDR1 and CDR2: KGHSH, LQKENI. CDR3 sequence: CASSPRRLNYGYTF. The CDR3 coding sequence is TGTGCCAGCTCACCCCGACGGTTAAACTATGGCTACACCTTC.

The V gene is TRBV20-1, the J gene TRBJ2-1; D gene ambiguous. The CDR3 runs 13 residues. Trimming removed 0 bases from V and 7 bases from J, with 10 bases in between. Germline values: CDR1 DFQATT, CDR2 SNEGSKA (reference sequence). Written as DNA, the CDR3 is TGCAGTGCTAGAGATGGCCCCGTTAATGAGCAGTTCTTC. It yields the protein CSARDGPVNEQFF.

The gene calls are TRBV5-1 and TRBJ2-3; 12 bases line up with TRBD1. Germline loops: CDR1 SGHRS, CDR2 YFSETQ. CDR3 length: 16 residues. V was clipped by 3 bases and J by 4 bases; unmatched bases: 6. The CDR3 sequence: CASSWDRGRFADTQYF. The CDR3 DNA is TGCGCCAGCAGCTGGGACAGGGGGCGCTTCGCAGATACGCAGTATTTT.

This rearrangement joins TRBV4-1 to TRBJ1-5; D possibly corresponds to TRBD1 (5 bases). Germline CDR1 is MGHRA and CDR2 is YSYEKL. V lost 3 bases and J 4 bases, leaving 13 bases between the germline ends. The CDR3 extends over 15 amino acids. The DNA for the CDR3 is TGCGCCAGCAGCCAGGGAACGACAGCAAATCAGCCCCAGCATTTT. Its protein is CASSQGTTANQPQHF.

This clonotype has only a few counts. The chain joins TRBV24-1 to TRBJ2-2; D unclear. With 3 bases removed from V and 1 base from J, the gap between germline ends came to 11 bases. Germline CDR1 and CDR2: KGHDR and SFDVKD. The CDR3 is made up of 16 amino acids. The CDR3 spells CATSDVKGLNTGELFF. The CDR3 DNA sequence: TGTGCCACCAGTGATGTCAAGGGCCTGAACACCGGGGAGCTGTTTTTT.

This clonotype was counted between two and nine times. J is TRBJ2-7 and V is TRBV27; 7 bases are shared with TRBD2. Germline lookup yields CDR1 MNHEY and CDR2 SMNVEV (reference sequence). Trimming removed 8 bases from V and 0 bases from J; junction bases left unmatched: 16. CDR3 length equals 17 residues. CDR3 nucleotides: TGTGCCAGCCGGGGCGGGAGTCCTCACGGAACCTCCTACGAGCAGTACTTC. Residues: CASRGGSPHGTSYEQYF.

This clonotype has ten or more counts. The V gene is TRBV13, the J gene TRBJ2-3; 10 bases fit TRBD2. This CDR3 has 20 amino acids. V was clipped by 4 bases and J by 2 bases; unmatched bases: 18. Germline CDR1 is PRHDT and CDR2 is FYEKMQ (reference sequence). The CDR3 protein is CASSCTGWVAGGQDTDTQYF. The CDR3 region has the DNA TGTGCCAGCAGCTGTACAGGGTGGGTAGCGGGAGGACAGGACACAGATACGCAGTATTTT.

This clonotype was picked up a small number of times. The gene calls are TRBV10-2 and TRBJ1-1, with a tentative D call TRBD1 (6 bases). V lost 5 bases to trimming and J lost 7 bases, with 14 bases between them. There are 13 residues in the CDR3. Germline lookup yields CDR1 WSHSY and CDR2 SAAADI. The CDR3 loop is CASSLRDTSEAFF. The CDR3 nucleotides read TGCGCCAGCAGTCTCCGGGACACCAGTGAAGCTTTCTTT.

Notes on this clonotype: Just one base apart from a much larger clone, this may be a read error. The chain is built from TRBV3-1 and TRBJ2-7, with D perhaps given as TRBD1 or TRBD2 (5 bases each). This CDR3 is built from 14 residues. Per the germline V gene, CDR1 is LGHDT and CDR2 is YNNKEL (reference sequence). Trimming pared 1 base from V and 12 bases from J, leaving 19 bases between. This CDR3 is CASSQGRPGAGSYF. In nucleotides, the CDR3 is TGTGCCAGCAGCCAAGGACGCCCCGGGGCAGGGTCGTACTTC.

CDR3: CASSTETGGSETQYF. The CDR3 DNA reads TGTGCCAGTAGTACCGAGACGGGAGGGTCAGAGACCCAGTACTTC. The chain couples TRBV19 to TRBJ2-5; 8 nucleotides align to TRBD2. This CDR3 spans 15 amino acids. J was trimmed by 4 bases and V by 4 bases; bases with no gene match: 8. Germline assignment: CDR1 LNHDA and CDR2 SQIVND (reference sequence).

Ten or more counts support this clonotype. This chain connects TRBV7-9 to TRBJ2-7; D gene ambiguous. There are 13 residues in the CDR3. Trimming stripped 6 bases from V and 6 bases from J, with 15 bases between. CDR1 and CDR2 (germline): SEHNR, FQNEAQ (reference sequence). In nucleotides, the CDR3 is TGTGCCAGCAGTCACCCCCGAGCTGTCGAGCAGTACTTC. Translating gives CASSHPRAVEQYF.

This clonotype was seen repeatedly, ten times or more. The genes are TRBV30 and TRBJ2-7, with D uncertain. Germline loops: CDR1 GTSNPN, CDR2 SVGIG (reference sequence). This CDR3 spans 13 amino acids. Trimming left V 3 bases short and J 3 bases short, with 12 bases between. The CDR3 DNA is TGTGCCTGGAGATCTTTACGGTACTACGAGCAGTACTTC. Amino acids: CAWRSLRYYEQYF.

This clonotype was seen ten or more times. The rearrangement uses TRBV13 and TRBJ1-2, with D hard to call. V was shortened by 5 bases and J by 8 bases, with 24 bases between the two germline ends. Germline V gene data show CDR1 as PRHDT and CDR2 as FYEKMQ (reference sequence). The CDR3 runs to 16 residues. CDR3 protein: CASSPFLRGLPLGYTF. In nucleotides, the CDR3 is TGTGCCAGCAGCCCCTTCCTTCGAGGTCTCCCCTTGGGCTACACCTTC.

The chain combines TRBV7-2 with TRBJ2-1; either TRBD1 or TRBD2 may fit D (6 bases each). The V end lost 5 bases, the J end lost 13 bases, and 15 bases lay between the germline ends. Germline V gene lookup returns CDR1 SGHTA and CDR2 FQGNSA. The CDR3 runs to 12 residues. In DNA form, the CDR3 reads TGTGCCAGCAGCCAAGGGGGGATGCAACAGTTCTTC. Residues: CASSQGGMQQFF.

The sample holds a few counts of this clonotype. The chain is built from TRBV10-3 and TRBJ2-3, with 7 bases fitting TRBD1. The CDR3 consists of 19 residues. Germline lookup yields CDR1 ENHRY and CDR2 SYGVKD. The V and J ends lost 0 bases and 1 base, in that order; junction bases with no gene match: 13. For the CDR3, the DNA is TGTGCCATCAGTGAGTCGGATACCCGGGACAGAGGTGGCACAGATACGCAGTATTTT. Protein: CAISESDTRDRGGTDTQYF.

The table lists this clonotype with a few counts. The chain carries TRBV2 and TRBJ1-1; no clear D. The CDR3 is 11 residues long. Trimming removed 7 bases at V and 8 bases at J, with 11 bases between. Looked up from germline, CDR1 is SNHLY and CDR2 is FYNNEI. The CDR3 loop is CASMRQIEAFF. The CDR3, as DNA: TGTGCCAGCATGAGGCAGATCGAAGCTTTCTTT.

Only a few counts were recorded for this clonotype. The chain uses TRBV7-6 and TRBJ2-4; 7 positions match TRBD1. CDR1 SGHVS and CDR2 FNYEAQ come from the germline V gene. There are 14 residues in the CDR3. J lost 10 bases, V lost 1 base, and 7 bases had no gene match. This CDR3 is CASSLDGTDKIQYF. The CDR3 region has the DNA TGTGCCAGCAGCTTAGATGGGACAGATAAGATTCAGTACTTC.

The CDR3 sequence is CSVIGQGAMGAFF. CDR3 DNA sequence: TGCAGCGTTATCGGACAGGGGGCGATGGGTGCTTTCTTT. The chain links TRBV29-1 to TRBJ1-1, with 11 nucleotides matching TRBD1. Unmatched junction bases numbered 10, after V lost 5 bases and J lost 11 bases. The V gene's germline CDR1 is SQVTM and CDR2 ANQGSEA. CDR3 length: 13 amino acids.

As for this clonotype: A much larger clone is a single base away; this may be a read error. In DNA form, the CDR3 reads TGTGCCAGCAGTTCGCAGGGTCCCGAGCAGTACTTC. Its translation: CASSSQGPEQYF. The genes are TRBV27 and TRBJ2-7, with D possibly TRBD1 on 5 matching bases. Germline CDR1 MNHEY, CDR2 SMNVEV (reference sequence). The CDR3 is 12 residues long. V lost 4 bases and J lost 6, with 10 bases in between.

V usage is TRBV20-1 and J usage is TRBJ1-1; D gene unclear. The ends were cut back, 1 base at V and 4 bases at J, with 10 bases in the middle. There are 13 residues in the CDR3. The germline V gene encodes CDR1 DFQATT and CDR2 SNEGSKA (reference sequence). Here the CDR3 DNA reads TGCAGTGCTAGAGGCGGACTATTCACTGAAGCTTTCTTT. It is translated as CSARGGLFTEAFF.

This clonotype was seen a single time. J is TRBJ1-6 and V is TRBV7-2, with 9 bases identical to TRBD1. The CDR3 extends over 18 amino acids. V shed 1 base, J shed 7 bases, and the junction held 11 bases outside the gene matches. The germline V gene encodes CDR1 SGHTA and CDR2 FQGNSA. The CDR3 protein is CASSLESGTGTKNSPLHF. The CDR3 region has the DNA TGTGCCAGCAGCTTAGAATCCGGGACAGGGACTAAGAATTCACCCCTCCACTTT.

This sequence joins TRBV6-2 or TRBV6-3 and TRBJ2-1; D ambiguous. The CDR3 is 17 residues long. The ends were cut back, 1 base at V and 1 base at J, with 14 bases in the middle. Germline-derived CDR1 and CDR2 are MNHEY and SVGEGT. The CDR3 bases are TGTGCCAGCAGTTACTTCCTGCCCAGCGAGTCCTACAATGAGCAGTTCTTC. Protein product: CASSYFLPSESYNEQFF.

This clonotype was counted only a few times. The chain employs TRBV28 and TRBJ1-5; TRBD1 matches at 9 bases. CDR1 and CDR2 (germline): MDHEN, SYDVKM. The CDR3 loop spans 15 amino acids. With V trimmed by 6 bases and J by 4 bases, 7 bases remained unmatched. CDR3 in amino acids: CASRVQGAMNQPQHF. The CDR3 DNA reads as TGTGCCAGCAGGGTACAGGGGGCGATGAATCAGCCCCAGCATTTT. Based on the CDR3 plus reference TRBV28 and TRBJ1-5, the full variable domain is DVKVTQSSRYLVKRTGEKVFLECVQDMDHENMFWYRQDPGLGLRLIYFSYDVKMKEKGDIPEGYSVSREKKERFSLILESASTNQTSMYLCASRVQGAMNQPQHFGDGTRLSIL.

As for this clonotype: A junction end diverges from the germline sequence, so it may reflect a read error. This chain joins TRBV24-1 and TRBJ2-5, with 9 bases identical to TRBD2. This CDR3 contains 15 residues. CDR1 and CDR2 (germline): KGHDR, SFDVKD. The CDR3 nucleotides read TGTGCCACCAGTGACCTTTCTAGCGGGATGGAGACCCGGTACTTC. This encodes CATSDLSSGMETRYF.

The gene calls are TRBV12-3 or TRBV12-4 and TRBJ1-6, with D perhaps TRBD1 (6 bases). This CDR3 spans 14 amino acids. The V and J ends lost 2 bases and 9 bases respectively, with 11 bases between them. The CDR3 sequence is CASSLSRGSSPLHF. CDR3 coding DNA: TGTGCCAGCAGTTTATCCAGGGGTAGTTCACCCCTCCACTTT.

This clonotype was seen more than once but under ten times. This CDR3 reads CASSPGLAGVSLADTQYF. CDR3 bases: TGTGCCAGCAGTCCCGGACTAGCGGGAGTATCTTTGGCAGATACGCAGTATTTT. This chain links TRBV7-2 with TRBJ2-3, with 13 nucleotides matching TRBD2. J lost 4 bases, V lost 6 bases, and 13 bases had no gene match. Germline CDR1 SGHTA, CDR2 FQGNSA. CDR3 length equals 18 residues.